This entry describes one T cell receptor beta chain. What it binds is not known. The data stem from a study of T-cell reconstitution after alpha-beta-depleted transplantation in children. The study, taken as a whole, reports: The origin of alpha-beta T cells about two months after transplant was reportedly several hundred expanded graft clones. Once a year had passed after transplant, T-cell counts and diversity came mostly from newly produced T cells. Recipient T cells and thymic progenitors that survived were the source of the high TCRbeta diversity seen at day 60 in some patients.

Trimming shortened V by 1 base and J by 8 bases, and 15 bases separated the two germline ends. The CDR3 extends over 15 amino acids. Preparation of the TCRbeta library was carried out with unique molecular identifiers. Using its own MiXCR run on the PCR reads, TCRdb lists one record per CDR3 protein. Of roughly 670,000 distinct CDR3 sequences in the sample, about 12% were seen once. This receptor was identified in a girl aged 2 to 9 with congenital amegakaryocytic thrombocytopenia, due to receive a stem cell transplant. The chain links TRBV12-3 or TRBV12-4 to TRBJ2-1; TRBD2 might be the D (6 bases). The material was PBMCs, obtained before TCRalphabeta/CD19-depleted stem cell transplant. The CDR3 DNA reads as TGTGCCAGCAGTTTAGAGCGGGCCCGTAATGATGAGCAGTTCTTC. It codes for CASSLERARNDEQFF.